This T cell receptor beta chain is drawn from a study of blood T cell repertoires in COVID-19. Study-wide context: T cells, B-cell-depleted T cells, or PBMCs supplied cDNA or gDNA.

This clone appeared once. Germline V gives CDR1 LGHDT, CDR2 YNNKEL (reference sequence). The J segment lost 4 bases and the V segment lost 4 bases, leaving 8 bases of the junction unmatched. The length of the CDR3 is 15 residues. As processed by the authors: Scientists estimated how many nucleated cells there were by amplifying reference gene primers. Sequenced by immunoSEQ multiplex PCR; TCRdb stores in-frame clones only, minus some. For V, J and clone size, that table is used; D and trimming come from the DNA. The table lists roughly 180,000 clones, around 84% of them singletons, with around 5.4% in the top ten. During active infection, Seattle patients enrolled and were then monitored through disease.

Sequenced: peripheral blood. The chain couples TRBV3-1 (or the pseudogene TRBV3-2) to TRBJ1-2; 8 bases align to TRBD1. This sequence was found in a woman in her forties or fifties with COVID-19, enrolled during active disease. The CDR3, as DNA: TGTGCCAGCAGCCCGGAGACAGGGGAGGCCTATGGCTACACCTTC. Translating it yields CASSPETGEAYGYTF.